One and the same sample provided the 9 T cell receptor beta chains below, sequenced in a study of molecular identifiers for immune sequencing clone quantification. TCRdb itself ran the PCR reads through MiXCR, one entry per CDR3 protein. Altogether about 640,000 distinct CDR3 sequences are present, 20% being singletons, with the ten largest covering roughly 0.9%. The sample comprised naive CD8+ T cells from blood, with Jurkat cell RNA spiked in. Subset: FACS-sorted CD8+CD4-CCR7+CD45RA+ naive T cells. These receptor sequences come from a human donor in good health. Some libraries in this study had Jurkat cell RNA spiked in.

The chain joins TRBV29-1 to TRBJ2-7; D possibly corresponds to TRBD2 (5 bases). The CDR3 covers 13 residues. V lost 5 bases to trimming and J lost 0 bases, with 11 bases between them. Per germline, CDR1 SQVTM and CDR2 ANQGSEA. CDR3 sequence: CSVIHSDSYEQYF. The CDR3 nucleotides are TGCAGCGTTATACATAGCGACTCCTACGAGCAGTACTTC.

Points on this clonotype: A much more abundant neighbour one base away suggests this may be a read error. The genes are TRBV27 and TRBJ1-2; D is unclear. The CDR3 runs 15 residues. CDR1 and CDR2 from the germline V gene are MNHEY and SMNVEV (reference sequence). The DNA of the CDR3 is TGTGCCGGCAGTCCCTCCCAGTTTGCCCCCTATGGCTACACCTTC. It is translated as CAGSPSQFAPYGYTF.

The sample holds a few counts of this clonotype. The V gene is TRBV13, the J gene TRBJ2-5, with 7 nucleotides matching TRBD1. Trimming took 4 bases from V and 5 from J; bases not matched to a gene: 19. From germline, CDR1 is PRHDT and CDR2 FYEKMQ (reference sequence). CDR3 length: 18 amino acids. The CDR3 spells CASSSRWGRDSGLETQYF. CDR3 coding DNA: TGTGCCAGCAGCTCCCGGTGGGGCCGGGACAGCGGTTTGGAGACCCAGTACTTC.

This clonotype was recorded at least ten times. The CDR3 reads CASSEMTGYEQYF. The CDR3 coding sequence is TGCGCCAGCAGTGAGATGACAGGCTACGAGCAGTACTTC. The chain combines TRBV10-1 with TRBJ2-7; D might be TRBD1 (6 bases). The CDR3 contains 13 residues. Germline V CDR1 and CDR2: WNHNN, SYGVQD (reference sequence). With 2 bases removed from V and 3 bases from J, the gap between germline ends came to 8 bases.

This clonotype has a count of ten or more. The chain carries TRBV5-1 and TRBJ2-3; a weak D match, TRBD2 (5 bases). Between the trimmed V and J ends, which lost 5 bases and 0 bases, there was a span of 13 bases. Germline CDR1 is SGHRS and CDR2 is YFSETQ. The CDR3 loop spans 15 amino acids. The CDR3 coding sequence is TGCGCCAGCAGTCCTGGGCGGGTTAGCACAGATACGCAGTATTTT. This sequence encodes CASSPGRVSTDTQYF.

This clonotype occurred many times. The genes are TRBV27 and TRBJ1-2; 7 bases agree with TRBD1. Losses at the gene ends were 8 bases for V and 4 bases for J; bases not matched to a gene: 7. The germline gives CDR1 MNHEY, CDR2 SMNVEV (reference sequence). This CDR3 contains 13 residues. The CDR3 sequence is CASRARTGYGYTF. CDR3 nucleotide sequence: TGTGCCAGCCGAGCAAGGACAGGCTATGGCTACACCTTC.

As regards this clonotype: Possible read error: a much larger clone is one base away. V and J are TRBV27 and TRBJ2-6; 7 bases are shared with TRBD2. Germline values: CDR1 MNHEY, CDR2 SMNVEV (reference sequence). The CDR3 is made up of 13 amino acids. The DNA of the CDR3 is TGTGCCAGCAGTTTTGGGAGGGCCAACGCCCTGACTTTC. As protein: CASSFGRANALTF. The full variable domain, in which reference TRBV27 and TRBJ2-6 provide the parts outside the CDR3, is EAQVTQNPRYLITVTGKKLTVTCSQNMNHEYMSWYRQDPGLGLRQIYYSMNVEVTDKGDVPEGYKVSRKEKRNFPLILESPSPNQTSLYFCASSFGRANALTFGAGSRLTVL.

This clonotype was counted once. DNA of the CDR3: TGCGCCAGCAGCCAAGAATGGAGCGGGGGGCTGCGTGGGGAGCAGTTCTTC. As protein: CASSQEWSGGLRGEQFF. V and J are TRBV4-1 and TRBJ2-1; 9 bases line up with TRBD2. Germline CDR1 is MGHRA and CDR2 is YSYEKL. CDR3 length: 17 residues. V lost 0 bases and J lost 10; bases outside the gene matches: 13.

The rearrangement joins TRBV13 to TRBJ2-6; D assignment may be TRBD1 or TRBD2 (5 bases each). Germline V lookup: CDR1 PRHDT, CDR2 FYEKMQ (reference sequence). The CDR3 has 15 amino acids. V lost 10 bases to trimming and J lost 15 bases, with 28 bases between them. The CDR3 sequence is CAISTMGWGKEGLTF. Written as DNA, the CDR3 is TGTGCCATATCCACGATGGGTTGGGGGAAAGAAGGCCTGACTTTC.